The 22 T cell receptor beta chains below come from one sample, sequenced in a study of T cells in Graves' hyperthyroidism and ophthalmopathy (dated by TCRdb to the late 2010s). The protocol used for the library was multiplex PCR. Sequencing was carried out with an Illumina HiSeq 2000. TCR beta CDR3 regions were amplified from RNA transcripts. The TCR CDR3 was subjected to a first round of RT-PCR using the HTBI primer set and the Qiagen OneStep RT-PCR kit. TCRdb reprocessing: public reads trimmed at Q25 with fastp, clones called with MiXCR, in-frame beta chains kept. Rows merge per CDR3 protein into single entries with the most common DNA and genes. In this sample the table shows about 250,000 distinct CDR3 sequences, roughly 15% of which occur a single time. The ten largest make up roughly 30% of the sample. The source material was blood. These receptor sequences come from a woman in her forties or fifties with Graves' hyperthyroidism that later progressed to Graves' ophthalmopathy.

At least ten counts were recorded for this clonotype. J is TRBJ1-2 and V is TRBV11-2; D unclear. This CDR3 has 12 amino acids. V was clipped by 10 bases and J by 8 bases, with 17 bases between them. CDR1 is SGHAT and CDR2 is FQNNGV in the germline V gene. The CDR3 protein is CATEAGPDGYTF. CDR3 DNA: TGTGCCACTGAGGCCGGCCCAGACGGCTACACCTTC. Full variable domain (rest looked up from reference TRBV11-2 and TRBJ1-2): EAGVAQSPRYKIIEKRQSVAFWCNPISGHATLYWYQQILGQGPKLLIQFQNNGVVDDSQLPKDRFSAERLKGVDSTLKIQPAKLEDSAVYLCATEAGPDGYTFGSGTRLTVV.

This clonotype appeared many times. V and J are TRBV2 and TRBJ1-4, with TRBD1 as a possible D gene (5 bases). Trimming took 3 bases from V and 5 from J, leaving 13 bases between them. The CDR3 contains 15 residues. Germline V gene data show CDR1 as SNHLY and CDR2 as FYNNEI. The CDR3 DNA sequence: TGTGCCAGCAGTGACCCCAGGGCGGGAAATGAAAAACTGTTTTTT. Translation: CASSDPRAGNEKLFF.

This clonotype occurred many times. CDR3 coding DNA: TGTGCCAGCAGCTTAACTAGCGGGAGTAATGAGCAGTTCTTC. Translation: CASSLTSGSNEQFF. V is TRBV11-2 and J is TRBJ2-1; 11 positions agree with TRBD2. The CDR3 is 14 residues long. The junction had 1 base not matched to a gene; V was cut back by 2 bases and J by 7 bases. From germline, CDR1 is SGHAT and CDR2 FQNNGV.

This clonotype appeared many times. This chain connects TRBV5-6 to TRBJ2-7, with D possibly being TRBD2 (5 bases). V lost 0 bases and J 4 bases, leaving 8 bases between the germline ends. Germline V CDR1 and CDR2: SGHDT, YYEEEE. The CDR3 sequence is 13 residues long. This chain's CDR3 is CASSLARAYEQYF. The CDR3 nucleotides are TGTGCCAGCAGCTTGGCGAGGGCGTACGAGCAGTACTTC. The full variable domain, in which reference TRBV5-6 and TRBJ2-7 provide the parts outside the CDR3, is DAGVTQSPTHLIKTRGQQVTLRCSPKSGHDTVSWYQQALGQGPQFIFQYYEEEERQRGNFPDRFSGHQFPNYSSELNVNALLLGDSALYLCASSLARAYEQYFGPGTRLTVT.

The V and J genes are TRBV9 and TRBJ1-3; no clear D. CDR1 is SGDLS and CDR2 is YYNGEE in the germline V gene. V was clipped by 0 bases and J by 0 bases, with 7 bases between them. The CDR3 covers 15 residues. CDR3 sequence reads: CASSVGGNSGNTIYF. The CDR3 DNA is TGTGCCAGCAGCGTAGGAGGCAACTCTGGAAACACCATATATTTT. Complete variable domain (other parts from reference TRBV9 and TRBJ1-3): DSGVTQTPKHLITATGQRVTLRCSPRSGDLSVYWYQQSLDQGLQFLIQYYNGEERAKGNILERFSAQQFPDLHSELNLSSLELGDSALYFCASSVGGNSGNTIYFGEGSWLTVV.

The table lists this clonotype with many counts. The V gene is TRBV12-3 or TRBV12-4, the J gene TRBJ2-2; either TRBD1 or TRBD2 may fit D (6 bases each). Trimming cost V 3 bases and J 7 bases, with 12 bases left between them. The CDR3 length is 14 residues. The CDR3 region is CASSFWGAVGELFF. CDR3 coding DNA: TGTGCCAGCAGTTTCTGGGGGGCAGTCGGGGAGCTGTTTTTT.

There are many counts of this clonotype. This rearrangement joins TRBV20-1 to TRBJ2-5; TRBD2 agrees at 13 bases. CDR1 is DFQATT, CDR2 SNEGSKA, per germline (reference sequence). The CDR3 covers 15 residues. V trimming: 6 bases; J trimming: 3 bases; junction bases outside the gene matches: 7. CDR3 bases: TGCAGTGCCCTAGGACTAGCGGGAGTCGAAGAGACCCAGTACTTC. Translated: CSALGLAGVEETQYF.

The sample holds many counts of this clonotype. The chain links TRBV27 to TRBJ2-7; D is ambiguous. The length of the CDR3 is 16 residues. The V end lost 7 bases, the J end lost 2 bases, and 21 bases lay between the germline ends. The germline gives CDR1 MNHEY, CDR2 SMNVEV (reference sequence). The CDR3 protein is CASTSLGRVAAYEQYF. CDR3 in DNA: TGTGCCAGCACTTCCCTAGGTAGGGTGGCAGCCTACGAGCAGTACTTC.

This clonotype was observed many times. This chain links TRBV5-1 with TRBJ2-1; possible D gene TRBD1, 5 bases. Trimming took off 0 bases at V and 4 bases at J, with 11 bases between the two ends. CDR3 length equals 15 residues. Germline values: CDR1 SGHRS, CDR2 YFSETQ. This chain's CDR3 is CASSLAPDSYNEQFF. In nucleotides, the CDR3 is TGCGCCAGCAGCTTGGCCCCCGACAGTTACAATGAGCAGTTCTTC.

The rearrangement joins TRBV2 to TRBJ2-1; D possibly corresponds to TRBD1 (6 bases). V lost 7 bases and J 7 bases, leaving 17 bases between the germline ends. Germline V gene data show CDR1 as SNHLY and CDR2 as FYNNEI. There are 14 residues in the CDR3. CDR3 coding DNA: TGTGCCAGCATCAATTGGGGACACGTTAATGAGCAGTTCTTC. Its protein product is CASINWGHVNEQFF. Using reference TRBV2 and TRBJ2-1 for the parts outside the CDR3, the full variable domain is EPEVTQTPSHQVTQMGQEVILRCVPISNHLYFYWYRQILGQKVEFLVSFYNNEISEKSEIFDDQFSVERPDGSNFTLKIRSTKLEDSAMYFCASINWGHVNEQFFGPGTRLTVL.

This clonotype came up many times. The chain uses TRBV12-3 or TRBV12-4 and TRBJ2-3; 8 bases line up with TRBD2. This CDR3 region has 14 residues. With 2 bases clipped from V and 6 bases from J, the junction kept 4 bases outside the gene matches. CDR3 amino acids: CASSLRGGRDTQYF. The CDR3 DNA reads as TGTGCCAGCAGTTTACGGGGGGGGAGGGATACGCAGTATTTT.

This clonotype occurred many times. The chain links TRBV2 to TRBJ1-4, with D perhaps matching TRBD1 (6 bases). This CDR3 contains 14 residues. V lost 2 bases to trimming and J lost 8 bases, with 12 bases between them. Germline assignment: CDR1 SNHLY and CDR2 FYNNEI. The CDR3, as DNA: TGTGCCAGCAGTGAACACAGGGACTACGAAAAACTGTTTTTT. Its translation: CASSEHRDYEKLFF. Using reference TRBV2 and TRBJ1-4 for the parts outside the CDR3, the full variable domain is EPEVTQTPSHQVTQMGQEVILRCVPISNHLYFYWYRQILGQKVEFLVSFYNNEISEKSEIFDDQFSVERPDGSNFTLKIRSTKLEDSAMYFCASSEHRDYEKLFFGSGTQLSVL.

This clonotype was seen many times. The genes are TRBV12-3 or TRBV12-4 and TRBJ2-3; 11 bases agree with TRBD1. After removal of 5 bases from V and 7 bases from J, the junction contained 5 bases not matched to a gene. CDR3 length: 14 amino acids. CDR3 region: CASSLGQGANTQYF. CDR3 DNA sequence: TGTGCCAGCAGTCTAGGACAGGGGGCAAATACGCAGTATTTT.

This chain uses TRBV5-5 with TRBJ2-5; D is tentatively TRBD1 or TRBD2 (6 bases each). V dropped 0 bases and J dropped 5 bases, with 17 bases sitting between them. Germline CDR1 reads SGHKS; CDR2 reads YYEKEE (reference sequence). This CDR3 is 16 amino acids long. CDR3 sequence: CASSLVLAEGVETQYF. Here the CDR3 DNA reads TGTGCCAGCAGCTTGGTGTTAGCGGAGGGGGTGGAGACCCAGTACTTC.

In its sample, this clonotype was seen many times. The chain joins TRBV6-1 to TRBJ1-5; 8 bases align to TRBD1. The CDR3 sequence is 13 residues long. The J segment lost 5 bases and the V segment lost 6 bases, leaving 3 bases of the junction unmatched. The germline gives CDR1 MNHNS, CDR2 SASEGT. This CDR3 is CASRDREDQPQHF. The CDR3 DNA reads as TGTGCCAGCAGGGACAGGGAAGATCAGCCCCAGCATTTT.

This chain joins TRBV20-1 and TRBJ2-1; possibly TRBD1 or TRBD2 for D (5 bases each). Germline V gene lookup returns CDR1 DFQATT and CDR2 SNEGSKA (reference sequence). Trimming removed 4 bases from V and 6 bases from J, with 13 bases in between. The CDR3 is made up of 13 amino acids. In DNA, the CDR3 is TGCAGTGCTACCCGGGACCGACTCAATGAGCAGTTCTTC. Its translation: CSATRDRLNEQFF.

This clonotype was observed a few times. The rearrangement links TRBV19 to TRBJ1-2; a weak D match, TRBD1 (5 bases). Trimming pared 7 bases from V and 6 bases from J, leaving 18 bases between. The germline V gene encodes CDR1 LNHDA and CDR2 SQIVND (reference sequence). The length of the CDR3 is 14 residues. CDR3 sequence: CASTHQRGTHGYTF. Here the CDR3 DNA reads TGTGCCAGTACCCATCAAAGGGGTACTCATGGCTACACCTTC.

This clonotype was counted ten times or more. In nucleotides, the CDR3 is TGCAGTGCTTGGACTAGCGGGGGCGCCTACGAGCAGTACTTC. Translated: CSAWTSGGAYEQYF. The rearrangement uses TRBV20-1 and TRBJ2-7, with 13 bases matching TRBD2. CDR3 length equals 14 residues. The V segment lost 5 bases and the J segment 2 bases; nucleotides outside the gene matches: 3. Germline V gene sequence: CDR1 DFQATT, CDR2 SNEGSKA (reference sequence).

This clonotype was detected many times. V gene TRBV12-3 or TRBV12-4 combines with J gene TRBJ2-7; unclear D gene. The CDR3 sequence is 11 residues long. Trimming left V 7 bases short and J 5 bases short, with 9 bases between. The CDR3 coding sequence is TGTGCCAGCACCCCAGGCGACGAGCAGTACTTC. Residues: CASTPGDEQYF.

This clonotype appeared a few times. This chain joins TRBV5-4 and TRBJ2-1; TRBD1 agrees at 7 bases. J gave up 0 bases and V 4 bases, and 10 bases lay outside the gene matches. In germline, CDR1 is SGHNT, CDR2 YYREEE (reference sequence). CDR3 length: 17 amino acids. The CDR3 loop is CASSPTGDRISYNEQFF. The CDR3 nucleotides read TGTGCCAGCAGCCCTACCGGGGACAGAATCTCCTACAATGAGCAGTTCTTC.

Of note for this clonotype: This sequence may be a read error, since a much larger clone differs from it by one base. The rearrangement uses TRBV2 and TRBJ2-1; 9 bases map to TRBD2. The CDR3 spans 14 residues. The germline V gene encodes CDR1 SNHLY and CDR2 FYNNEI. The CDR3 nucleotides are TGTGCCAGCAGGAGGAGTAGCGGGAGAGGTGAGCGGTTCTTC. Translated: CASRRSSGRGERFF.

This clonotype has a count of ten or more. CDR3 nucleotides: TGTGCCAGCAGCTTTAGACTAGCGGGAGTCCCGGGGTCCTACAATGAGCAGTTCTTC. It is translated as CASSFRLAGVPGSYNEQFF. This chain links TRBV7-2 with TRBJ2-1; 12 bases are shared with TRBD2. With V trimmed by 3 bases and J by 1 base, 10 bases remained unmatched. The CDR3 runs to 19 residues. CDR1 and CDR2 from the germline V gene are SGHTA and FQGNSA. The entire variable domain, with the rest obtained from reference TRBV7-2 and TRBJ2-1, is as follows: GAGVSQSPSNKVTEKGKDVELRCDPISGHTALYWYRQSLGQGLEFLIYFQGNSAPDKSGLPSDRFSAERTGGSVSTLTIQRTQQEDSAVYLCASSFRLAGVPGSYNEQFFGPGTRLTVL.